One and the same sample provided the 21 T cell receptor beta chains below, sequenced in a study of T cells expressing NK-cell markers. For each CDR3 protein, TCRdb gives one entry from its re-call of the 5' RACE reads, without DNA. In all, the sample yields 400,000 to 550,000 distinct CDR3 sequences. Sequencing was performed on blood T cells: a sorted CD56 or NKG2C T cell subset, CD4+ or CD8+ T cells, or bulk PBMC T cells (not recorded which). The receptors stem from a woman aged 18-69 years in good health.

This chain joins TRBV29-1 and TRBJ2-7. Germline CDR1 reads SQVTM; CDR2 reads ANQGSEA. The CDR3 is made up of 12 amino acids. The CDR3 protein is CSVGVRSYEQYF.

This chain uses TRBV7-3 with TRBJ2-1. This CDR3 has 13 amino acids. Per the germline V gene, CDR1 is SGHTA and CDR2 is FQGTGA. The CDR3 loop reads CASSLNLGYEQFF.

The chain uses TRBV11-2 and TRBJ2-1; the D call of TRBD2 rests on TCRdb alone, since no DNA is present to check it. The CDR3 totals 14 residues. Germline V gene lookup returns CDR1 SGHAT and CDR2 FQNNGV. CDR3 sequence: CASSEGLADNEQFF.

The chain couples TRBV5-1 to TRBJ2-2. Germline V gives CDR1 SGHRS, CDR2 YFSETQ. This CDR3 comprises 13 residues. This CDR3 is CASSTRSTGELFF.

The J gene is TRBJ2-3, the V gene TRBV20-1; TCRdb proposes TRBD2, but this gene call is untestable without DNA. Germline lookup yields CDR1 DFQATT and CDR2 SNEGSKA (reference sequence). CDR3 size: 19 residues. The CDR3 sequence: CSARDLGGRSRLDTDTQYF.

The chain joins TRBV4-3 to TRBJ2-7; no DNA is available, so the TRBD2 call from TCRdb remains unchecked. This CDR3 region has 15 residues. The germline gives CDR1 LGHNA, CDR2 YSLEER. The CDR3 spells CASSQTLGGGTEQYF.

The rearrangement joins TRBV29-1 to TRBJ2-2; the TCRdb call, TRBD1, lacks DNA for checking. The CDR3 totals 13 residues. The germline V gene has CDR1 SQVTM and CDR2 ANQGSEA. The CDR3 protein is CSVQTVNTGELFF.

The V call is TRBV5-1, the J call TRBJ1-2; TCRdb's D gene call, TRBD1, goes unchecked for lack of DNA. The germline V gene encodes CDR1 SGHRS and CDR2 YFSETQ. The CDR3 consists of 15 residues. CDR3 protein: CASSLLGLSDYGYTF. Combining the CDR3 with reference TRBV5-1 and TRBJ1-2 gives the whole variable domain KAGVTQTPRYLIKTRGQQVTLSCSPISGHRSVSWYQQTPGQGLQFLFEYFSETQRNKGNFPGRFSGRQFSNSRSEMNVSTLELGDSALYLCASSLLGLSDYGYTFGSGTRLTVV.

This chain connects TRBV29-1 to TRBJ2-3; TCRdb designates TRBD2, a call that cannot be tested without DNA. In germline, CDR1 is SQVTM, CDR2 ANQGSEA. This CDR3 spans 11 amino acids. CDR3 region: CSVETRDTQYF.

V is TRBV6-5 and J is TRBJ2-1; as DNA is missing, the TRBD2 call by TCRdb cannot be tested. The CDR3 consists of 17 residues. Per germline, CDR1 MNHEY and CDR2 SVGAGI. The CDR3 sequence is CASSYSEGALSYNEQFF.

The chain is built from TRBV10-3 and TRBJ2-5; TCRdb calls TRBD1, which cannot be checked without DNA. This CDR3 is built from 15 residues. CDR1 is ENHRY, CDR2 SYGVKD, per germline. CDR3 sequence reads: CAISGGNGEKETQYF.

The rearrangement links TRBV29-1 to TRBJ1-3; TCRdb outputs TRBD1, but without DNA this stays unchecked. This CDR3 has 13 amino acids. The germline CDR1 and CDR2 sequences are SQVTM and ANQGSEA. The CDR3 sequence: CSVADRGGNTIYF. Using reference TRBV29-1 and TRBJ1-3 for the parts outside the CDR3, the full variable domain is SAVISQKPSRDICQRGTSLTIQCQVDSQVTMMFWYRQQPGQSLTLIATANQGSEATYESGFVIDKFPISRPNLTFSTLTVSNMSPEDSSIYLCSVADRGGNTIYFGEGSWLTVV.

The CDR3 is CASSPPGRRNEQYF. This chain joins TRBV7-8 and TRBJ2-7; TCRdb reports TRBD1, a call that lacks DNA to check it against. CDR3 length: 14 amino acids. In germline, CDR1 is SGHVS, CDR2 FQNEAQ.

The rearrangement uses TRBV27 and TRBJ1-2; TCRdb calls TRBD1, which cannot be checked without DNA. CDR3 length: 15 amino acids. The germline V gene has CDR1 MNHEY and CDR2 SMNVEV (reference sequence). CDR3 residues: CASSFSGGASYGYTF.

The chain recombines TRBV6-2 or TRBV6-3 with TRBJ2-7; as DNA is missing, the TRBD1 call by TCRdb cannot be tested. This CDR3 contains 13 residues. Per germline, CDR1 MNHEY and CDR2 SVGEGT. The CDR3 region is CASNRDSSYEQYF.

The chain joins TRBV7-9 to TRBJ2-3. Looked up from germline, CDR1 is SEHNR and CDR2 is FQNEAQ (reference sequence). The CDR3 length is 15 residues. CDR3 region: CASSLGVLATDTQYF.

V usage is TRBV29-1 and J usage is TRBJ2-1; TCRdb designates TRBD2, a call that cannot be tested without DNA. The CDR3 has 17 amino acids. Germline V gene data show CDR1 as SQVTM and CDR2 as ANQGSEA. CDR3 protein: CSVEESDTALTHNEQFF.

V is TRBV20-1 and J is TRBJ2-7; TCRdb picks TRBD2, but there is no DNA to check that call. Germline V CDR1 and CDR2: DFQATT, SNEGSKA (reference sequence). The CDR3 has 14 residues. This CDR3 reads CSARDGREGGEQYF.

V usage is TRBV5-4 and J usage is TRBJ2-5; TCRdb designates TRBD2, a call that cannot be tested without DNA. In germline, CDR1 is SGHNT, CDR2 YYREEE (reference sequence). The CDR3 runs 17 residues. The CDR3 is CASSLIALAGSSETQYF.

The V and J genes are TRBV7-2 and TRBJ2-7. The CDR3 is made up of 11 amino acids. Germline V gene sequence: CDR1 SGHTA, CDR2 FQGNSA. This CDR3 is CASSLDREQYF. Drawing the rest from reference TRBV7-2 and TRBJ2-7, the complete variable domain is GAGVSQSPSNKVTEKGKDVELRCDPISGHTALYWYRQSLGQGLEFLIYFQGNSAPDKSGLPSDRFSAERTGGSVSTLTIQRTQQEDSAVYLCASSLDREQYFGPGTRLTVT.

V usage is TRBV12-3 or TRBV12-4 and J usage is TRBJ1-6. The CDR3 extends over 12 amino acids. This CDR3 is CASSKWSSPLHF.